The rows below give T cell receptor beta chains drawn from one sample of a study of response to subunit inactivated influenza vaccine. MiXCR was run by TCRdb on the RT-PCR reads, yielding one entry per CDR3 protein. This table holds under 200,000 distinct CDR3 sequences, roughly 11% found once. The source was non-naive T cells sorted from PBMCs, collected roughly 48 days after vaccination. These receptors were collected from a man aged 45-65 years who received an inactivated influenza vaccine. CDR3s include the opening cysteine and the closing phenylalanine or tryptophan. Each record gives: clone size, D gene, V gene, J gene, CDR3 protein, CDR3 DNA. The D gene is left open where the match is weak. Clone size appears in some rows only: once, few, many, or a class for an expanded clone.

size: few
D: TRBD1
V: TRBV30
J: TRBJ1-1
CDR3: CAWSAVGQRNTEAFF
DNA: TGTGCCTGGAGTGCAGTGGGACAGAGGAACACTGAAGCTTTCTTT

size: many
D: -
V: TRBV11-2
J: TRBJ2-7
CDR3: CASSLVPGRSRIGIAYEQYF
DNA: TGTGCCAGCAGCTTAGTCCCCGGGAGAAGCCGGATAGGAATAGCCTACGAGCAGTACTTC

size: -
D: TRBD2
V: TRBV7-8
J: TRBJ2-1
CDR3: CASSPFSGTSGYNEQFF
DNA: TGTGCCAGCAGCCCCTTTTCCGGGACTAGCGGATACAATGAGCAGTTCTTC

size: -
D: -
V: TRBV6-1
J: TRBJ2-6
CDR3: CASRGTGANVLTF
DNA: TGTGCCAGCAGGGGGACTGGGGCCAACGTCCTGACTTTC

size: few
D: -
V: TRBV5-5
J: TRBJ1-1
CDR3: CASSLGWTEAFF
DNA: TGTGCCAGCAGCCTCGGGTGGACTGAAGCTTTCTTT

size: -
D: -
V: TRBV6-5
J: TRBJ1-5
CDR3: CASSYSAGPYQPQHF
DNA: TGTGCCAGCAGTTACTCGGCAGGGCCCTATCAGCCCCAGCATTTT

size: few
D: TRBD1
V: TRBV6-5
J: TRBJ2-7
CDR3: CASSYSRQGRYEQYF
DNA: TGTGCCAGCAGTTACTCGAGACAGGGGCGGTACGAGCAGTACTTC

size: many
D: -
V: TRBV9
J: TRBJ2-7
CDR3: CASSNQNSYEQYF
DNA: TGTGCCAGCAGCAATCAGAACTCCTACGAGCAGTACTTC

size: -
D: -
V: TRBV6-2/TRBV6-3
J: TRBJ2-1
CDR3: CASTPAGAGNEQFF
DNA: TGTGCCAGCACCCCTGCGGGGGCAGGAAATGAGCAGTTCTTC

size: many
D: TRBD1
V: TRBV20-1
J: TRBJ1-4
CDR3: CSAIGDRVEKLFF
DNA: TGCAGTGCAATAGGCGACAGGGTTGAAAAACTGTTTTTT

size: many
D: -
V: TRBV12-3/TRBV12-4
J: TRBJ1-3
CDR3: CASSFLGGNSGNTIYF
DNA: TGTGCCAGCAGTTTTTTGGGCGGGAATTCTGGAAACACCATATATTTT

size: many
D: TRBD2
V: TRBV7-2
J: TRBJ2-7
CDR3: CASSAIAGGEEQYF
DNA: TGTGCCAGCAGCGCAATAGCGGGAGGTGAAGAGCAGTACTTC

size: -
D: TRBD2
V: TRBV5-1
J: TRBJ2-1
CDR3: CASSLFTSGGNNEQFF
DNA: TGCGCCAGCAGCCTCTTCACTAGCGGGGGTAACAATGAGCAGTTCTTC

size: -
D: TRBD1
V: TRBV20-1
J: TRBJ1-4
CDR3: CSAGGRELNEKLFF
DNA: TGCAGTGCAGGGGGCCGCGAGCTTAATGAAAAACTGTTTTTT

size: few
D: -
V: TRBV18
J: TRBJ2-2
CDR3: CASSARVDAGELFF
DNA: TGTGCCAGCTCAGCCCGGGTTGACGCCGGGGAGCTGTTTTTT

size: many
D: -
V: TRBV3-1
J: TRBJ1-6
CDR3: CASSQTAAVMRAPLHF
DNA: TGTGCCAGCAGCCAAACCGCGGCCGTCATGAGGGCACCCCTCCACTTT

size: -
D: -
V: TRBV7-2
J: TRBJ1-2
CDR3: CASSPEYRYGYTF
DNA: TGTGCCAGCAGCCCAGAGTACCGCTATGGCTACACCTTC

size: many
D: TRBD1
V: TRBV28
J: TRBJ1-2
CDR3: CASTAGGAYGYTF
DNA: TGTGCCAGCACCGCAGGGGGGGCTTATGGCTACACCTTC

size: -
D: -
V: TRBV6-1
J: TRBJ2-2
CDR3: CASSRIGNTGELFF
DNA: TGTGCCAGCAGTCGGATCGGAAACACCGGGGAGCTGTTTTTT

size: -
D: TRBD1
V: TRBV20-1
J: TRBJ1-1
CDR3: CSGGQVNTEAFF
DNA: TGCAGTGGAGGACAGGTGAACACTGAAGCTTTCTTT

size: few
D: TRBD2
V: TRBV5-5
J: TRBJ2-1
CDR3: CASSNRAGGYGEQFF
DNA: TGTGCCAGCAGCAATCGAGCGGGAGGTTACGGTGAGCAGTTCTTC

size: many
D: -
V: TRBV9
J: TRBJ2-1
CDR3: CASSVGLGNEQFF
DNA: TGTGCCAGCAGCGTAGGTTTGGGGAATGAGCAGTTCTTC

size: -
D: TRBD2
V: TRBV20-1
J: TRBJ2-2
CDR3: CSAPAGGSHTGELFF
DNA: TGCAGTGCGCCGGCGGGGGGATCACACACCGGGGAGCTGTTTTTT

size: few
D: -
V: TRBV7-8
J: TRBJ1-1
CDR3: CASSLGMFWGRANTEAFF
DNA: TGTGCCAGCAGCTTAGGTATGTTCTGGGGCAGAGCGAACACTGAAGCTTTCTTT

size: few
D: TRBD2
V: TRBV5-1
J: TRBJ2-4
CDR3: CASSNKMTSGGWYF
DNA: TGCGCCAGCAGCAATAAAATGACTAGCGGAGGGTGGTACTTC

size: few
D: -
V: TRBV11-2
J: TRBJ2-3
CDR3: CASSPVRGGGTDTQYF
DNA: TGTGCCAGCAGCCCAGTGCGGGGAGGGGGTACAGATACGCAGTATTTT

size: few
D: -
V: TRBV19
J: TRBJ2-7
CDR3: CASSALDSRKQYF
DNA: TGTGCCAGTAGTGCTCTTGACAGCCGGAAGCAGTACTTC

size: -
D: TRBD2
V: TRBV5-1
J: TRBJ2-1
CDR3: CASSGTSGGGSYNEQFF
DNA: TGCGCCAGCAGCGGAACTAGCGGGGGGGGTTCCTACAATGAGCAGTTCTTC

size: -
D: -
V: TRBV20-1
J: TRBJ1-4
CDR3: CSARDFKIGSQKLFF
DNA: TGCAGTGCTAGAGATTTTAAGATCGGATCCCAAAAACTGTTTTTT

size: -
D: -
V: TRBV7-2
J: TRBJ1-2
CDR3: CASSEQQGNYGYTF
DNA: TGTGCCAGCAGCGAACAGCAGGGTAACTATGGCTACACCTTC

size: few
D: TRBD1
V: TRBV20-1
J: TRBJ1-2
CDR3: CSAWTGKDYGYTF
DNA: TGCAGTGCCTGGACAGGGAAGGACTATGGCTACACCTTC

size: -
D: -
V: TRBV29-1
J: TRBJ2-5
CDR3: CSAAGTARFGTQYF
DNA: TGCAGCGCTGCGGGGACAGCTCGTTTTGGAACCCAGTACTTC

size: many
D: -
V: TRBV20-1
J: TRBJ1-1
CDR3: CSATQGNFNTEAFF
DNA: TGCAGTGCTACGCAGGGTAACTTCAACACTGAAGCTTTCTTT

size: many
D: -
V: TRBV7-3
J: TRBJ2-1
CDR3: CASSLSPSENNEQFF
DNA: TGTGCCAGCAGCTTATCTCCTAGCGAGAACAATGAGCAGTTCTTC

size: -
D: TRBD1
V: TRBV20-1
J: TRBJ2-7
CDR3: CSARDHRGQNYEQYF
DNA: TGCAGTGCTAGAGATCATAGGGGACAGAACTACGAGCAGTACTTC

size: few
D: TRBD1
V: TRBV25-1
J: TRBJ2-7
CDR3: CASSEWGRGYEQYF
DNA: TGTGCCAGCAGTGAATGGGGCAGGGGGTACGAGCAGTACTTC

size: -
D: TRBD2
V: TRBV7-9
J: TRBJ2-1
CDR3: CASSSPRGVSDEQFF
DNA: TGTGCCAGCAGCTCACCACGGGGGGTCAGCGATGAGCAGTTCTTC

size: few
D: -
V: TRBV29-1
J: TRBJ2-1
CDR3: CSVASYNEQFF
DNA: TGCAGCGTTGCCAGTTACAATGAGCAGTTCTTC

size: many
D: TRBD2
V: TRBV12-3/TRBV12-4
J: TRBJ2-1
CDR3: CASSRTSGSGGEQFF
DNA: TGTGCCAGCAGCCGAACTAGCGGGAGTGGTGGTGAGCAGTTCTTC

size: many
D: TRBD2
V: TRBV5-1
J: TRBJ2-1
CDR3: CASSLGLADYNEQFF
DNA: TGCGCCAGCAGCTTGGGACTAGCGGACTACAATGAGCAGTTCTTC

size: many
D: TRBD1
V: TRBV11-2
J: TRBJ2-3
CDR3: CASSARQGSTDTQYF
DNA: TGTGCCAGCAGCGCTAGACAGGGTAGCACAGATACGCAGTATTTT

size: -
D: TRBD1
V: TRBV6-2/TRBV6-3
J: TRBJ2-5
CDR3: CASSYSGTGGEETQYF
DNA: TGTGCCAGCAGTTACTCGGGGACAGGGGGCGAAGAGACCCAGTACTTC

size: many
D: -
V: TRBV24-1
J: TRBJ2-1
CDR3: CATSDRGYNEQFF
DNA: TGTGCCACCAGTGACAGGGGCTACAATGAGCAGTTCTTC

size: few
D: TRBD1
V: TRBV24-1
J: TRBJ2-7
CDR3: CATNRTGVYEQYF
DNA: TGTGCCACCAATAGGACAGGGGTATACGAGCAGTACTTC